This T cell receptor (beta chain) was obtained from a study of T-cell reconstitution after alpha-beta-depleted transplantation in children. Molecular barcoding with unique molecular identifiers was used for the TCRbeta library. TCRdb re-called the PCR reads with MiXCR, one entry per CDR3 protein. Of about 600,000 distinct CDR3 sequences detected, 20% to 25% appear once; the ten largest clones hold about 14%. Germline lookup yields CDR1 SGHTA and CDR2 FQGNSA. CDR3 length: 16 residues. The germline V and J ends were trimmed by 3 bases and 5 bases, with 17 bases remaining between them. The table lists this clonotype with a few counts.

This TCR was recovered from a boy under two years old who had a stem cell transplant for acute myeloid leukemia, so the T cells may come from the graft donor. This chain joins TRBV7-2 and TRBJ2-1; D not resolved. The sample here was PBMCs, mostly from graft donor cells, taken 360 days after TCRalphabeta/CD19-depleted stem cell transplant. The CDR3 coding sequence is TGTGCCAGCAGCTTGGTAGCCCTCAATCCCAACAATGAGCAGTTCTTC. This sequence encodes CASSLVALNPNNEQFF. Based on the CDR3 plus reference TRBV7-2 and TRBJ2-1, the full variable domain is GAGVSQSPSNKVTEKGKDVELRCDPISGHTALYWYRQSLGQGLEFLIYFQGNSAPDKSGLPSDRFSAERTGGSVSTLTIQRTQQEDSAVYLCASSLVALNPNNEQFFGPGTRLTVL.